The rows below give T cell receptor beta chains drawn from one sample of a study of T-cell memory formation after mild COVID-19. A single record per CDR3 protein comes from TCRdb applying MiXCR to the 5' RACE reads. The sample shows about 560,000 distinct CDR3 sequences, about 22% of them seen only once. The material sequenced was PBMCs or a T cell subset sorted from them (not recorded which). These receptors came from an adult woman who had mild COVID-19 (a few samples of this study predate the infection). Cell type and time point are not known. CDR3s include the opening cysteine and the closing phenylalanine or tryptophan. Each record gives: CDR3 protein, CDR3 DNA, V gene, D gene, J gene, clone size. D genes are given only for firm matches. Size values are once, few and many counts, or a class for expanded clones, and some rows have none.

CDR3aa: CASRETGGGGSSYNEQFF
CDR3nt: TGCGCCAGCAGAGAGACAGGGGGAGGGGGTAGCTCCTACAATGAGCAGTTCTTC
v_gene: TRBV5-1
d_gene: TRBD1
j_gene: TRBJ2-1
abundance: few

CDR3aa: CASSYSVSGGNTGELFF
CDR3nt: TGTGCCAGCAGTTACTCGGTGTCGGGAGGGAACACCGGGGAGCTGTTTTTT
v_gene: TRBV6-2/TRBV6-3
d_gene: TRBD2
j_gene: TRBJ2-2
abundance: once

CDR3aa: CSVDHNEQFF
CDR3nt: TGCAGCGTTGACCACAATGAGCAGTTCTTC
v_gene: TRBV29-1
d_gene: NA
j_gene: TRBJ2-1
abundance: NA

CDR3aa: CSASRTGARYTF
CDR3nt: TGCAGTGCTAGTAGGACAGGGGCCCGCTACACCTTC
v_gene: TRBV20-1
d_gene: TRBD1
j_gene: TRBJ1-2
abundance: NA

CDR3aa: CSATGTSRAKNIQYF
CDR3nt: TGCAGTGCCACCGGGACTAGTAGGGCCAAAAACATTCAGTACTTC
v_gene: TRBV20-1
d_gene: TRBD2
j_gene: TRBJ2-4
abundance: NA

CDR3aa: CASELRLGYEQYF
CDR3nt: TGTGCCAGCGAATTGAGACTCGGCTACGAGCAGTACTTC
v_gene: TRBV2
d_gene: NA
j_gene: TRBJ2-7
abundance: NA

CDR3aa: CASSLIGTTPEQYF
CDR3nt: TGTGCCAGCAGCTTAATCGGGACTACGCCCGAGCAGTACTTC
v_gene: TRBV7-8
d_gene: TRBD2
j_gene: TRBJ2-7
abundance: NA

CDR3aa: CASRRSATNEKLFF
CDR3nt: TGTGCCAGCAGGAGGAGTGCAACTAATGAAAAACTGTTTTTT
v_gene: TRBV12-3/TRBV12-4
d_gene: NA
j_gene: TRBJ1-4
abundance: few

CDR3aa: CASSPDGGSYEQYF
CDR3nt: TGCGCCAGCAGCCCGGACGGTGGCTCCTACGAGCAGTACTTC
v_gene: TRBV5-1
d_gene: NA
j_gene: TRBJ2-7
abundance: many

CDR3aa: CATSDPGTALYGYTF
CDR3nt: TGTGCCACCAGTGATCCCGGGACAGCCCTCTATGGCTACACCTTC
v_gene: TRBV24-1
d_gene: TRBD1
j_gene: TRBJ1-2
abundance: once